This is a list of T cell receptor beta chains from one sample in a study of T-cell memory formation after mild COVID-19. TCRdb re-called the 5' RACE reads through MiXCR, storing one row per CDR3 protein. The sample includes approximately 250,000 distinct CDR3 sequences, over 15% of them seen just once. The specimen was PBMCs or a T cell subset sorted from them (not recorded which). Receptors originate from a man aged 18 to 29 who had mild COVID-19 (a few samples of this study predate the infection). Cell type and time point are not known. Each CDR3 is given with its conserved first and last residue. The D gene is left open where the match is weak. Expanded clones are given a class, and other clones once, few, many or no size at all.

cdr3_nt cdr3_aa j_call v_call d_call clone_size
TGCGCCAGCAGCTTGGTACAAATTGCGGGGGGAAACAATGAGCAGTTCTTC CASSLVQIAGGNNEQFF TRBJ2-1 TRBV5-1 TRBD2 -
TGTGCCAGCAGCTTTACAGGGCAGGAAAGGACTGAAGCTTTCTTT CASSFTGQERTEAFF TRBJ1-1 TRBV5-4 - -
TGCAGTGCTGGGGGGCCCCCTGGAAACACCATATATTTT CSAGGPPGNTIYF TRBJ1-3 TRBV20-1 - -
TGCAGTGTCCGAGGCCAGCGGGGGGGCAATGAGCAGTTCTTC CSVRGQRGGNEQFF TRBJ2-1 TRBV20-1 TRBD2 -
TGTGCCAGCACCAAGACAGAAAACTATGGCTACACCTTC CASTKTENYGYTF TRBJ1-2 TRBV12-3/TRBV12-4 - few
TGTGCCAGTAGTCCCGGGACAGGGAGCAACTATGGCTACACCTTC CASSPGTGSNYGYTF TRBJ1-2 TRBV19 TRBD1 -
TGTGCCAGCAGCGCCCATGGGACGGGAGGAGAGACCCAGTACTTC CASSAHGTGGETQYF TRBJ2-5 TRBV9 TRBD2 few
TGTGCCAGCAGCCAAGCCCTTTACGGTGAGCAGTTCTTC CASSQALYGEQFF TRBJ2-1 TRBV3-1 - few
TGTGCCAGCACCGACTGGGGGGCTGAAGCTTTCTTT CASTDWGAEAFF TRBJ1-1 TRBV4-2 - many
TGTGCCAGCAGTTCTAGTCCCACAGATACGCAGTATTTT CASSSSPTDTQYF TRBJ2-3 TRBV6-2/TRBV6-3 - -
TGCAGTGCTAGAAACAGGATGGGCAATCAGCCCCAGCATTTT CSARNRMGNQPQHF TRBJ1-5 TRBV20-1 - -
TGTGCCAGCAGACCACAGGGAGGGGAGACCCAGTACTTC CASRPQGGETQYF TRBJ2-5 TRBV28 - few
TGTGCCAGCAGCCTCACCGGGACAGAGCTCTACGAGCAGTACTTC CASSLTGTELYEQYF TRBJ2-7 TRBV7-2 TRBD1 few
TGCAGTGCTAGTGAAGGACAGAAGCTCTATGGCTACACCTTC CSASEGQKLYGYTF TRBJ1-2 TRBV20-1 - -
TGTGCCACCCCGGTTACCTATTATGGCTACACCTTC CATPVTYYGYTF TRBJ1-2 TRBV6-1 - few
TGTGCCAGCAGCTCCTCGGGGGGTTCACCCCTCCACTTT CASSSSGGSPLHF TRBJ1-6 TRBV7-9 - -
TGTGCCAGCAGCCGACAGGGGGCTCAAGAGACCCAGTACTTC CASSRQGAQETQYF TRBJ2-5 TRBV7-2 TRBD1 few
TGTGCCAGCACAATCTTAGAAGGGACAGGGGTTGACAATGAGCAGTTCTTC CASTILEGTGVDNEQFF TRBJ2-1 TRBV6-2/TRBV6-3 TRBD1 -
TGTGCCAGCTTTGGAGGGGGGGTCGGTGAGCAGTTCTTC CASFGGGVGEQFF TRBJ2-1 TRBV7-2 - -
TGCGCCAGCAGCTTGTCCCTAGGTGGCACCTCGGGCTATGGCTACACCTTC CASSLSLGGTSGYGYTF TRBJ1-2 TRBV5-1 - -
TGTGCCATCAGTGGTTGGGGGAGTGGCTACACCTTC CAISGWGSGYTF TRBJ1-2 TRBV10-3 - few
TGTGCCAGCAGCCTTAAACTCACAGATACGCAGTATTTT CASSLKLTDTQYF TRBJ2-3 TRBV7-2 - -
TGTGCCAGCAGTTACTCGATTTGGGACTCCACTGGTGAGAATGATCAGCCCCAGCATTTT CASSYSIWDSTGENDQPQHF TRBJ1-5 TRBV6-2/TRBV6-3 - -
TGTGCCATCAGCCCGGGGACCGGACATCCTTACGAGCAGTACTTC CAISPGTGHPYEQYF TRBJ2-7 TRBV10-3 - few
TGTGCCATCAGTGACAGGGAGGGCACATACTATGGCTACACCTTC CAISDREGTYYGYTF TRBJ1-2 TRBV10-3 - -
TGTGCCAGCAACCCTAGAAACAACTACGAGCAGTACTTC CASNPRNNYEQYF TRBJ2-7 TRBV6-5 - few
TGTGCCAGCAGTTCGACAGCCTACTATGGCTACACCTTC CASSSTAYYGYTF TRBJ1-2 TRBV6-5 - -
TGTGCCAGCAGCCTCAGACAGAGCTACGAGCAGTACTTC CASSLRQSYEQYF TRBJ2-7 TRBV7-8 - -
TGTGCCAGCAGCCAAGACTCAGGGTTACCCATATATTTT CASSQDSGLPIYF TRBJ1-3 TRBV14 - -
TGCAGTGCTAGAGGGGCTAGCGGGGGAAGCACAGATACGCAGTATTTT CSARGASGGSTDTQYF TRBJ2-3 TRBV20-1 TRBD2 few
TGTGCCAGCAGTCTTCGGGTAGATACGCAGTATTTT CASSLRVDTQYF TRBJ2-3 TRBV28 - few
TGTGCCAACGACAGGGAGAGGGAAAAACTGTTTTTT CANDREREKLFF TRBJ1-4 TRBV21-1 - -
TGCGCCAGCAGCCAAGAGCCGGTCTCTGGGGCCAACGTCCTGACTTTC CASSQEPVSGANVLTF TRBJ2-6 TRBV4-1 - -
TGTGCCAGCAGCTCCCCTGGGACAGACCACACCTTC CASSSPGTDHTF TRBJ1-2 TRBV7-3 TRBD1 -
TGTGCCAGCAGCTTAGTCGGCGGGGCTAACACTGAAGCTTTCTTT CASSLVGGANTEAFF TRBJ1-1 TRBV7-2 - few
TGCGCCAGCAGCCAAGGAGGGACAGGGGTTAATGAGCAGTTCTTC CASSQGGTGVNEQFF TRBJ2-1 TRBV4-1 TRBD1 few
TGTGCCAGCACCCGGGACGGAGCATACGAGCAGTACTTC CASTRDGAYEQYF TRBJ2-7 TRBV4-2 - -
TGCGCCAGCAGTGAGACGGCGGGACAGGGCCGCTATGGCTACACCTTC CASSETAGQGRYGYTF TRBJ1-2 TRBV10-2 TRBD1 few
TGCAGTGCTACGAGACAGGGGTCGTACGAGCAGTACTTC CSATRQGSYEQYF TRBJ2-7 TRBV20-1 TRBD1 -
TGTGCCAGCAGCGCAGGGAGTCTTCCCTACAATGAGCAGTTCTTC CASSAGSLPYNEQFF TRBJ2-1 TRBV9 - few
TGTGCCAGCAGTGAACAGGGATCGAAAGAGACCCAGTACTTC CASSEQGSKETQYF TRBJ2-5 TRBV6-5 - -
TGTGCCAGCAGTTCGGGGCTTGAATATGGCTACACCTTC CASSSGLEYGYTF TRBJ1-2 TRBV28 - few
TGCGCCAGCAGCTTGGAAGGGGGCCCCTATGGCTACACCTTC CASSLEGGPYGYTF TRBJ1-2 TRBV5-1 TRBD1 few
TGTGCCAGCAGCTTAGGATCCGCAGATACGCAGTATTTT CASSLGSADTQYF TRBJ2-3 TRBV3-1 - -
TGTGCCAGCAGCCGACTAGCGGGGGGCTCCTACAATGAGCAGTTCTTC CASSRLAGGSYNEQFF TRBJ2-1 TRBV5-6 TRBD2 -
TGCAGTGCTAGGATTGGGACTAGCGGGGGGCCACACACAGATACGCAGTATTTT CSARIGTSGGPHTDTQYF TRBJ2-3 TRBV20-1 TRBD2 -
TGTGCCAGCAGCTCCGGACAGGAGACCTACCTAAACACCGGGGAGCTGTTTTTT CASSSGQETYLNTGELFF TRBJ2-2 TRBV11-1 TRBD1 many
TGCGCCAGCAGCCAAGTAATACAGGGCTCCTACGAGCAGTACTTC CASSQVIQGSYEQYF TRBJ2-7 TRBV4-1 - many
TGTGCCAGCAGCTCCGCATTAGCGGGGGGTGTGCATGAGCAGTTCTTC CASSSALAGGVHEQFF TRBJ2-1 TRBV7-3 TRBD2 few
TGCGCCAGCAGCCAAGACCCGGGACCTCGCGAGCAGTACTTC CASSQDPGPREQYF TRBJ2-7 TRBV4-1 - few
TGCGCCAGCAGCCAAGCCATAGTGGGGCTGGGGATGAACACTGAAGCTTTCTTT CASSQAIVGLGMNTEAFF TRBJ1-1 TRBV4-1 - few
TGCAGTGCGCCTAGCGGGGGGGCCTTCCACGAGCAGTACTTC CSAPSGGAFHEQYF TRBJ2-7 TRBV20-1 TRBD2 -
TGTGCCAGCAGCCAAGATCCCACAACGAGCCAAGAGACCCAGTACTTC CASSQDPTTSQETQYF TRBJ2-5 TRBV4-2 - -
TGTGCCAGCAGGATAAAGACAGGGGTCTTCACCGGGGAGCTGTTTTTT CASRIKTGVFTGELFF TRBJ2-2 TRBV7-8 TRBD1 -
TGTGCCAGCAGCTACCGGGACGGCAACACCGGGGAGCTGTTTTTT CASSYRDGNTGELFF TRBJ2-2 TRBV7-8 - -